The present TCR beta chain was sequenced within a study of OX40 agonist ivuxolimab in advanced cancers. Overall study: Partial response was recorded in three patients: one hepatocellular carcinoma and two cutaneous melanoma cases.

The sampling schedule covered blood at baseline, cycle 4 day 1, and cycle 7 day 1. Findings and limits, study-wide: Relative to CD4+ cells, CD8+ T cells on average had more expanded clones. Normalized T-cell clonal expansion was also low in a subset of nonresponders.

Assay: immunoSEQ multiplex PCR; the TCRdb copy retains only in-frame clones and omits some. The sample lists 53,000 or so clones, 75% to 80% occurring once. A remark on this clone: The antigen is not known.

Germline lookup yields CDR1 MDHEN and CDR2 SYDVKM. This CDR3 has 16 amino acids. V dropped 3 bases and J dropped 1 base, with 15 bases sitting between them. Sequencing used CD4+ or CD8+ T cells sorted from blood, obtained in a trial of the OX40 agonist ivuxolimab. This chain connects TRBV28 to TRBJ1-1, with D perhaps TRBD1 (6 bases). The TCR comes from an adult with an advanced solid tumor such as melanoma, head and neck, liver or kidney cancer. CDR3 in DNA: TGTGCCAGCAGTTTTCTCGGGGGGCGGAGGAACACTGAAGCTTTCTTT. This codes for CASSFLGGRRNTEAFF. Full variable domain (remainder filled in from reference TRBV28 and TRBJ1-1): DVKVTQSSRYLVKRTGEKVFLECVQDMDHENMFWYRQDPGLGLRLIYFSYDVKMKEKGDIPEGYSVSREKKERFSLILESASTNQTSMYLCASSFLGGRRNTEAFFGQGTRLTVV.